Below, one TCR beta chain is given with its context. The antigen is not known. TCRdb re-called the 5' RACE reads; every CDR3 protein appears as one record, without DNA. This sample's table has 400,000 to 500,000 distinct CDR3 sequences. The entry originates in a study of T cells expressing NK-cell markers. Study-wide context: Sorted CD3+CD56-NKG2C+, CD3+CD56+NKG2C+ and CD3+CD56+NKG2C- T cells supplied the TCR beta repertoires.

Study-wide results and caveats: The CD3+CD56-NKG2C+ fraction of a few donors was likewise dominated by these clonotypes. More than 5 donors showed dominant NKG2C+ clonotypes comprising about 1.0-7.5% of their CD8+ T cells.

The clonotype originates from a woman aged 18 to 75 in good health. The sequenced sample consisted of blood T cells: a sorted CD56 or NKG2C T cell subset, CD4+ or CD8+ T cells, or bulk PBMC T cells (not recorded which).

The CDR3 loop is CAISAPDRAPSGNTEAFF. This chain links TRBV10-3 with TRBJ1-1; the D call from TCRdb, TRBD1, cannot be confirmed without DNA. Germline CDR1 and CDR2: ENHRY and SYGVKD. This CDR3 has 18 amino acids.